The sequence of this TCR beta chain was determined in a study of human T cells and chemical hapten exposure. The wider study: Per-sample TCR yields varied mainly from small pooled library volume differences.

TCRdb ran MiXCR on the RACE reads and lists one entry per CDR3 protein. The table includes just under 350,000 distinct CDR3 sequences, around 7% detected once. The time point: patch test 1, 2 weeks after DPC sensitization. The treatment: therapeutic diphenylcyclopropenone sensitization with weekly scalp DPC. CDR1 and CDR2 (germline): MNHEY, SVGAGI. The CDR3 has 13 amino acids. V was clipped by 6 bases and J by 7 bases; unmatched bases: 7. This receptor was obtained from a young woman with alopecia areata. Some clones in this sample may be carry-over from other donors' samples. The J gene is TRBJ1-2, the V gene TRBV6-5, with 8 bases fitting TRBD1. This specimen consisted of whole blood, obtained in connection with sensitization to the hapten diphenylcyclopropenone (DPC). The CDR3 DNA reads TGTGCCAGCAGCCCAGGGGGCGGGAGTGGCTACACCTTC. Protein sequence: CASSPGGGSGYTF.